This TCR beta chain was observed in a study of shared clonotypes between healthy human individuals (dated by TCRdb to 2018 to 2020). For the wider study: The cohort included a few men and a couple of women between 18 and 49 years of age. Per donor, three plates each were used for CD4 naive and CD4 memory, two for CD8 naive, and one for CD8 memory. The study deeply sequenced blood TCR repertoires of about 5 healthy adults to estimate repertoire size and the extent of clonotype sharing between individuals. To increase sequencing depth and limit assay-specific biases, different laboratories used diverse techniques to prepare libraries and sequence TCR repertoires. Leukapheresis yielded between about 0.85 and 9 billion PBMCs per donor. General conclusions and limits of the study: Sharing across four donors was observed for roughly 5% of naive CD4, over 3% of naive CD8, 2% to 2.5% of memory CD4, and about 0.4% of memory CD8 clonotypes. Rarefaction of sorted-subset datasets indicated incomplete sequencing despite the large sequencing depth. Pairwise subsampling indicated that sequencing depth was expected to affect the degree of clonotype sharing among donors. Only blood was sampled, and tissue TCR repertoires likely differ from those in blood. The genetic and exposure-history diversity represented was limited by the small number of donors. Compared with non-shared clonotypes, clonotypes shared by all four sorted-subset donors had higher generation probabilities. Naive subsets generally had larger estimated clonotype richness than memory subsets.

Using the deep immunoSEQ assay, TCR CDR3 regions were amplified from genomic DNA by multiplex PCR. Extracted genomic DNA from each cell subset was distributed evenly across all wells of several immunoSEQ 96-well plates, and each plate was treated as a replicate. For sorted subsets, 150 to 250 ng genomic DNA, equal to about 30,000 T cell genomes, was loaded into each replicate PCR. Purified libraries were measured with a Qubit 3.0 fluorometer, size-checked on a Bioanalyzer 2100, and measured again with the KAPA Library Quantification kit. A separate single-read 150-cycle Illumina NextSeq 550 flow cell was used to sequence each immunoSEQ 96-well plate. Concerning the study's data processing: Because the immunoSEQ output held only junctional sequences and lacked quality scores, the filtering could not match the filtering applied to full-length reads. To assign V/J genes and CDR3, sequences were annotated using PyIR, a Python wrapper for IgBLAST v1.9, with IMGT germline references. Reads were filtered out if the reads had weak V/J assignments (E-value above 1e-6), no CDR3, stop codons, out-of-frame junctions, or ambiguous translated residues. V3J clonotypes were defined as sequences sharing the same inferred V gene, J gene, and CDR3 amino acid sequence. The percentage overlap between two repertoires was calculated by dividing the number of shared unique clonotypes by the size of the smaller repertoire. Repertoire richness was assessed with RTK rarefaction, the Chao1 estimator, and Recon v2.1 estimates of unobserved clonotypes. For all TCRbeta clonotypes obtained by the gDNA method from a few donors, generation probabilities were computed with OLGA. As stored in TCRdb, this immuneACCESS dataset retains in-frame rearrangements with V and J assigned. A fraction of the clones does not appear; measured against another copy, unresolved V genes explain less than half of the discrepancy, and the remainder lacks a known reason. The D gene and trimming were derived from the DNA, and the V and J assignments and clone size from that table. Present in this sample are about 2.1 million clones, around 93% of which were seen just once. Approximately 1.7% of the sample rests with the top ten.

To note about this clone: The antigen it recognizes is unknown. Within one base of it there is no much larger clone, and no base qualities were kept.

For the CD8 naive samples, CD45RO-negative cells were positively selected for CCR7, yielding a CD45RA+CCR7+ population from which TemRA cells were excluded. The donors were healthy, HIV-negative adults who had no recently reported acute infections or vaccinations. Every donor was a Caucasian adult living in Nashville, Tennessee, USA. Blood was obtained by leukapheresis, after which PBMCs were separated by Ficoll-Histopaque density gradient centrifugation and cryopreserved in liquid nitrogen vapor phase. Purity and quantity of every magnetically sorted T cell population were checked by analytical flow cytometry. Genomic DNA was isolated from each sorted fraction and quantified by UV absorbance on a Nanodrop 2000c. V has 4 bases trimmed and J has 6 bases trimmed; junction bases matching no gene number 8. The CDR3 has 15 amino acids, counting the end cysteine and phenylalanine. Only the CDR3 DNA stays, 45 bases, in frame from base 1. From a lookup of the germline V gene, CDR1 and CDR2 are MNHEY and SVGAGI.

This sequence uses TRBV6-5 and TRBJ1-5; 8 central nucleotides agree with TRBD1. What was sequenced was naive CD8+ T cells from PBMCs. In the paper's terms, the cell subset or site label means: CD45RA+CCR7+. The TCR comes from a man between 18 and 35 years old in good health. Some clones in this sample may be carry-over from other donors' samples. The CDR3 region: CASSSLTGAGQPQHF. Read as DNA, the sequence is TGTGCCAGCAGTTCACTGACAGGGGCGGGTCAGCCCCAGCATTTT.